This T cell receptor (beta chain) was observed in a study of T-cell reconstitution after alpha-beta-depleted transplantation in children. It was with unique molecular identifiers that the TCRbeta library was prepared. Via MiXCR, TCRdb re-called the PCR reads, giving one row per CDR3 protein. The table lists some 130,000 distinct CDR3 sequences, around 9.8% of them singletons. There are a few counts of this clonotype. Antigen specificity is unknown. CDR3 size: 13 residues. CDR1 and CDR2 from the germline V gene are GTSNPN and SVGIG (reference sequence). The V gene lost 0 bases and the J gene lost 3 bases, with 5 bases spanning the gap. Study results and caveats: For some patients, TCRbeta diversity was high at day 60 because of recipient T cells and thymic progenitors that survived. A year post-transplant, T-cell counts and diversity derived mostly from newly produced T cells. In patients about two months after transplant, alpha-beta T cells reportedly arose from several hundred expanded graft clones.

The material sequenced was PBMCs, mostly from graft donor cells, taken 180 days after TCRalphabeta/CD19-depleted stem cell transplant. This clonotype originated in a girl under three years old who had a stem cell transplant for combined immunodeficiency, so the T cells may come from the graft donor. The rearrangement joins TRBV30 to TRBJ1-4; D call uncertain. DNA of the CDR3: TGTGCCTGGAGTGTGGGAGCTAATGAAAAACTGTTTTTT. Its translation: CAWSVGANEKLFF.